These 12 T cell receptor beta chains originate from one sample sequenced in a study of cytomegalovirus exposure and HLA in healthy donors. PCR primers comprised 60 Vbeta and 13 Jbeta primers. Here immunoSEQ multiplex PCR was the method, and the copy in TCRdb shows in-frame clones only, minus some. Among around 180,000 clones listed, approximately 71% were seen once. Sequenced: PBMCs. The receptors shown here come from a girl aged 5-17 years in good health and CMV-seronegative.

This clone has only a few counts. This chain links TRBV4-2 with TRBJ2-1; possible D gene TRBD1, 6 bases. This CDR3 is 16 amino acids long. V was clipped by 1 base and J by 0 bases, with 10 bases between them. Looked up from germline, CDR1 is LGHNA and CDR2 is YNFKEQ. The CDR3 DNA is TGTGCCAGCAGCCAAGCAACAGGGAGCTCCTACAATGAGCAGTTCTTC. Its translation: CASSQATGSSYNEQFF.

This clone was counted between two and nine times. CDR3 nucleotide sequence: TGTGCCAGCAGCTTTCAGACTGGAAACACCATATATTTT. Translating gives CASSFQTGNTIYF. The V gene is TRBV11-2, the J gene TRBJ1-3; D is unresolved. This CDR3 is built from 13 residues. The V gene lost 3 bases and the J gene lost 2 bases, with 5 bases spanning the gap. Germline V CDR1 and CDR2: SGHAT, FQNNGV.

Turning to this clone: The junction departs from germline at one end; a sequencing error may be responsible. J is TRBJ1-6 and V is TRBV30, with D unresolved. CDR1 GTSNPN and CDR2 SVGIG come from the germline V gene (reference sequence). This CDR3 is built from 13 residues. The CDR3 here is CAWRPGNNSSLHF. The CDR3 DNA follows: TGTGCCTGGAGACCGGGTAATAATTCATCCCTCCACTTT.

The chain links TRBV15 to TRBJ2-3; 10 bases align to TRBD1. The CDR3 totals 18 residues. Germline values: CDR1 LNHNV, CDR2 YYDKDF (reference sequence). V dropped 0 bases and J dropped 0; count of bases not matched to a gene: 6. CDR3 loop: CATSRDLRQGASTDTQYF. DNA of the CDR3: TGTGCCACCAGCAGAGATCTGCGACAGGGGGCTAGCACAGATACGCAGTATTTT.

The V call is TRBV2, the J call TRBJ1-2, with TRBD1 matching 8 bases. With V trimmed by 6 bases and J by 6 bases, 6 bases remained unmatched. CDR3 size: 13 residues. Germline CDR1 and CDR2: SNHLY and FYNNEI. The CDR3 is CASSPDRGNGYTF. CDR3 sequence (DNA): TGTGCCAGCAGCCCTGACAGGGGAAATGGCTACACCTTC.

CDR3 loop: CASSLGGLGPLNTEAFF. CDR3 sequence (DNA): TGTGCCAGCAGCTTAGGGGGGCTAGGACCGCTGAACACTGAAGCTTTCTTT. The chain joins TRBV7-9 to TRBJ1-1; D is possibly TRBD1 (6 bases). CDR1 and CDR2 (germline): SEHNR, FQNEAQ (reference sequence). The CDR3 consists of 17 residues. The V end was cut by 1 base, the J end by 0 bases, with 15 bases between.

This clone was detected only a few times. V usage is TRBV5-1 and J usage is TRBJ2-5, with TRBD1 as a possible D gene (5 bases). The CDR3 has 12 amino acids. The V end was cut by 0 bases, the J end by 9 bases, with 9 bases between. Germline CDR1 reads SGHRS; CDR2 reads YFSETQ. CDR3 sequence (DNA): TGCGCCAGCAGCTTGGAGGAAGGGGCCCAGTACTTC. This gives the protein CASSLEEGAQYF.

The chain carries TRBV9 and TRBJ1-5; TRBD1 agrees at 7 bases. Losses at the gene ends were 3 bases for V and 6 bases for J; bases not matched to a gene: 9. There are 15 residues in the CDR3. CDR1 and CDR2 (germline): SGDLS, YYNGEE. This CDR3 is CASSASGGQRQPQHF. In nucleotides, the CDR3 is TGTGCCAGCAGCGCCTCAGGGGGTCAGCGTCAGCCCCAGCATTTT. The full variable domain, in which reference TRBV9 and TRBJ1-5 provide the parts outside the CDR3, is DSGVTQTPKHLITATGQRVTLRCSPRSGDLSVYWYQQSLDQGLQFLIQYYNGEERAKGNILERFSAQQFPDLHSELNLSSLELGDSALYFCASSASGGQRQPQHFGDGTRLSIL.

This chain joins TRBV5-6 and TRBJ2-1; possibly TRBD2 for D (7 bases). The germline V gene has CDR1 SGHDT and CDR2 YYEEEE. Trimming stripped 7 bases from V and 7 bases from J, with 15 bases between. The CDR3 is 13 amino acids. The CDR3, as DNA: TGTGCCAGCCTTGGGGGGGCTTGGAATGAGCAGTTCTTC. This gives the protein CASLGGAWNEQFF.

This chain connects TRBV5-1 to TRBJ2-3; maybe TRBD1 (5 bases). This CDR3 is 14 amino acids long. The germline V and J ends were trimmed by 2 bases and 2 bases, with 9 bases remaining between them. Germline V lookup: CDR1 SGHRS, CDR2 YFSETQ. CDR3 sequence (DNA): TGCGCCAGCAGCTTAGGACAATACACAGATACGCAGTATTTT. It yields the protein CASSLGQYTDTQYF.

The rearrangement joins TRBV11-2 to TRBJ2-7; no firm D call. Germline CDR1 is SGHAT and CDR2 is FQNNGV. This CDR3 region has 14 residues. V dropped 1 base and J dropped 5 bases, with 12 bases sitting between them. The CDR3 nucleotides are TGTGCCAGCAGCTTAGGTTCAGGAATGGACGAGCAGTACTTC. This translates into CASSLGSGMDEQYF.

The rearrangement links TRBV13 to TRBJ2-7, with 8 bases that match TRBD1. V dropped 2 bases and J dropped 5; count of bases not matched to a gene: 5. Germline lookup yields CDR1 PRHDT and CDR2 FYEKMQ (reference sequence). The CDR3 is 14 residues long. The CDR3: CASSLSGQANEQYF. The CDR3 nucleotides are TGTGCCAGCAGCTTATCGGGACAGGCGAACGAGCAGTACTTC. Filled out from reference TRBV13 and TRBJ2-7, the complete variable domain reads AAGVIQSPRHLIKEKRETATLKCYPIPRHDTVYWYQQGPGQDPQFLISFYEKMQSDKGSIPDRFSAQQFSDYHSELNMSSLELGDSALYFCASSLSGQANEQYFGPGTRLTVT.